This TCR beta chain was captured by sequencing in a study of technical replicates of blood from a few donors. Here immunoSEQ multiplex PCR was the method, and the copy in TCRdb shows in-frame clones only, minus some. The sample shows 40,000 to 65,000 clones, more than 70% of them seen only once. The sample holds one count of this clone. Germline CDR1 and CDR2: SGHTA and FQGTGA. The CDR3 spans 13 residues. Trimming took off 5 bases at V and 1 base at J, with 8 bases between the two ends. Sequencing was carried out using PBMCs. This TCR was sampled from a human donor in good health. Some clones in this sample may be carry-over from other donors' samples. The rearrangement uses TRBV7-3 and TRBJ2-5; D is unresolved. CDR3 coding DNA: TGTGCCAGCAGCATGGGCGTCCAAGAGACCCAGTACTTC. Translation: CASSMGVQETQYF.